This T cell receptor beta chain emerged from a study of regulatory T cells in long-lasting Graves disease. This clonotype showed up many times. Time point here: newly diagnosed GD, antithyroid drugs for less than 3 months. Generation of the TCR library employed RNA extracted from PBMCs. For TCR beta, libraries came from iRepertoire HTBI primers and Arm-PCR of CDR3 regions. Authors' methods: From all samples, identification returned 11 to 15 TRBJ and approximately 67 TRBV segments. TCRdb fed the multiplex PCR reads into MiXCR, producing one record per CDR3 protein. The V and J calls, along with clone size, are taken from TCRdb and not from the paper's own processing. The table includes under 450,000 distinct CDR3 sequences, 15% to 20% detected once. The sample also formed part of further work on T cells in Graves' hyperthyroidism and ophthalmopathy.

The sample in question was peripheral blood mononuclear cells (PBMCs), obtained at new diagnosis, from a patient treated with antithyroid drugs. The sequence was collected from a young woman with Graves disease.

This chain's CDR3 is CAWSEGAYNSPLHF. Here the CDR3 DNA reads TGTGCCTGGAGTGAGGGGGCATATAATTCACCCCTCCACTTT. The rearrangement joins TRBV30 to TRBJ1-6, with 7 nucleotides matching TRBD1. V lost 1 base and J lost 4; bases outside the gene matches: 1. CDR1 GTSNPN and CDR2 SVGIG come from the germline V gene (reference sequence). The CDR3 is made up of 14 amino acids.